This TCR beta chain was identified during a study of blood T cells in healthy people across ages. Study results and limitations: Versus aged donors, long-lived donors had higher diversity and more naive CD4+ cells. Unsorted PBMCs ruled out conclusive naive versus antigen-experienced comparison.

Comment on this clonotype: No antigen is known for it.

Healthy Caucasians from Russia aged about 6 to 90 served as donors. Then a second PCR, running roughly 7 to 11 cycles, was carried out with a sample-barcoded 5' primer and a J-beta primer mix. The authors tagged each cDNA molecule using a template-switch adaptor with 12 random nucleotides. TCRdb redid the calling of the 5' RACE reads with MiXCR, one entry per CDR3 protein. The repertoire holds 1,500,000 or so distinct CDR3 sequences, roughly 59% seen once, with more than 6% in the top ten. Sequenced material: blood. The source is a man in his late teens or twenties in good health.

In DNA form, the CDR3 reads TGTGCCAGCAGCGACGGGGAGTCCCCCTTCGAGCAGTACTTC. This gives the protein CASSDGESPFEQYF. The chain has TRBV7-9 and TRBJ2-7; maybe TRBD2 (5 bases). The CDR3 runs 14 residues. Trimming took off 5 bases at V and 6 bases at J, with 17 bases between the two ends. Germline-derived CDR1 and CDR2 are SEHNR and FQNEAQ (reference sequence).